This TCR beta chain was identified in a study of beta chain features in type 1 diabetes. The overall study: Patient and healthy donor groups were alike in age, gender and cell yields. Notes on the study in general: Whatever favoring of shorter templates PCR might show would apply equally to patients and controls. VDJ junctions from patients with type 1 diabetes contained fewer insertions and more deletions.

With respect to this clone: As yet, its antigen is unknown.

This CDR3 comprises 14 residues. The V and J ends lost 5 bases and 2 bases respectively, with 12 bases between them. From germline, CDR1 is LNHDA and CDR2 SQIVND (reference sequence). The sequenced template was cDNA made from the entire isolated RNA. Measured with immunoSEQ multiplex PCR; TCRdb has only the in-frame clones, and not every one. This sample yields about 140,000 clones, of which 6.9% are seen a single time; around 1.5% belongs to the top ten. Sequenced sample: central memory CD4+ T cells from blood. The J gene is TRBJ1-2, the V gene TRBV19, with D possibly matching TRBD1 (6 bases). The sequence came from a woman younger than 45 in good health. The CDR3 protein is CASSSETGNYGYTF. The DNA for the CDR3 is TGTGCCAGTAGTTCCGAGACAGGAAACTATGGCTACACCTTC.